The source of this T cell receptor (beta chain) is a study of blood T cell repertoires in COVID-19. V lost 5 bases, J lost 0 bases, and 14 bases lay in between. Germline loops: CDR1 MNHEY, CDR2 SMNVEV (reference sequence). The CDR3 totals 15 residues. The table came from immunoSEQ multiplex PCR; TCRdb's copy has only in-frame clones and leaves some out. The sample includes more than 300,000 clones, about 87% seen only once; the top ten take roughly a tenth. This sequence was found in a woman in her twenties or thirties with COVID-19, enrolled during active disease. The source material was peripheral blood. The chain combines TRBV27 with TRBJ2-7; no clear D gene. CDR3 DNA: TGTGCCAGCAGTCTCCTAGGCGGAAGCTCCTACGAGCAGTACTTC. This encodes CASSLLGGSSYEQYF.